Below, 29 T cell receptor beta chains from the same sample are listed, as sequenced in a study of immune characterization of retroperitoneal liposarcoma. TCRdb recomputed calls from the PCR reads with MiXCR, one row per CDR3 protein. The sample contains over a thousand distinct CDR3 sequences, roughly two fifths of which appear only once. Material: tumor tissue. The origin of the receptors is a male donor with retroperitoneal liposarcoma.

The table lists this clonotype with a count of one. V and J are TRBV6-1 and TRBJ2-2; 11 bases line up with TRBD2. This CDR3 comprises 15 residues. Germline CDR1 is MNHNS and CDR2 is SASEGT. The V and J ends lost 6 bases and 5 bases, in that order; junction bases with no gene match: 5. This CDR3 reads CASSGLAGDTGELFF. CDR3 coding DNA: TGTGCCAGCAGCGGACTAGCGGGCGATACCGGGGAGCTGTTTTTT.

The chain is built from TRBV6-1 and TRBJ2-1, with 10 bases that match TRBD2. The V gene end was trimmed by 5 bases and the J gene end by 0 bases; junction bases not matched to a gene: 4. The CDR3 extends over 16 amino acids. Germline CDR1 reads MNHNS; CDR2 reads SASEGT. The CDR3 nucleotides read TGTGCCAGCAGTCGATCTAGCGGGAGCTCCTACAATGAGCAGTTCTTC. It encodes CASSRSSGSSYNEQFF.

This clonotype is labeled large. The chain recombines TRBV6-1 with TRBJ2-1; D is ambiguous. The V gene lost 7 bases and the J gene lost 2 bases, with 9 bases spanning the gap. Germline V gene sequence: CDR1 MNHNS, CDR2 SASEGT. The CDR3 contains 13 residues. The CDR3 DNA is TGTGCCAGCAAGGGTCGAACCTACAATGAGCAGTTCTTC. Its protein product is CASKGRTYNEQFF.

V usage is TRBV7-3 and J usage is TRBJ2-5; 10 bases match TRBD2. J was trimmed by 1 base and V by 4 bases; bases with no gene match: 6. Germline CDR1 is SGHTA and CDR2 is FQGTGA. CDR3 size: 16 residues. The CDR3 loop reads CASSSGTSVAQETQYF. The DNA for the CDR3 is TGTGCCAGCAGCTCAGGGACTAGCGTAGCCCAAGAGACCCAGTACTTC. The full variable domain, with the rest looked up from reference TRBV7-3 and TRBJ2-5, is GAGVSQTPSNKVTEKGKYVELRCDPISGHTALYWYRQSLGQGPEFLIYFQGTGAADDSGLPNDRFFAVRPEGSVSTLKIQRTERGDSAVYLCASSSGTSVAQETQYFGPGTRLLVL.

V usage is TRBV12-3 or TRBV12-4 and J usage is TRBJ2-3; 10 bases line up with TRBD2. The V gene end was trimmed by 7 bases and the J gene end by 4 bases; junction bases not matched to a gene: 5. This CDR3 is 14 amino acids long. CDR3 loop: CASKASGSADTQYF. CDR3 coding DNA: TGTGCCAGCAAGGCTAGCGGGAGCGCAGATACGCAGTATTTT.

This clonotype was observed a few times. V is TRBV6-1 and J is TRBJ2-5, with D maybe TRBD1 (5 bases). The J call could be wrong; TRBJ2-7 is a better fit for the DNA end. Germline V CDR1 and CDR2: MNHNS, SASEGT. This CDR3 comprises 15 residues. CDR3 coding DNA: TGTGCCAGCAGTGCCTTAGAAGGGGTCCCCTACGAGCAGTACTTC. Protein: CASSALEGVPYEQYF.

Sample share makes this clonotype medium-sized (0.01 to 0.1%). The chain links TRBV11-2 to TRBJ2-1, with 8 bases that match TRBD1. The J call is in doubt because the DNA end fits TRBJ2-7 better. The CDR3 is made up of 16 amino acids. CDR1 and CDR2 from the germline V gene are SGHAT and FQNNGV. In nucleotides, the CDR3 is TGTGCCAGCAGCCCGTCCGGGACAGGAAGGGGGAATGAGCAGTACTTC. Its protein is CASSPSGTGRGNEQYF.

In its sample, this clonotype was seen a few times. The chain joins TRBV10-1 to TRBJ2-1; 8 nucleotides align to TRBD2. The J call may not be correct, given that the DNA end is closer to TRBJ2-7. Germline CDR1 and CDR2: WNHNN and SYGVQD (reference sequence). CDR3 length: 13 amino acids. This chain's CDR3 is CASSPSGSGEQYF. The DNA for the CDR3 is TGCGCCAGCAGTCCGAGCGGGAGCGGCGAGCAGTACTTC.

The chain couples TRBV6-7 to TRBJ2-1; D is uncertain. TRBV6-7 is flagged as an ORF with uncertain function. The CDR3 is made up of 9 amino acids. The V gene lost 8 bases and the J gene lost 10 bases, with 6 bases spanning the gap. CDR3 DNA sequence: TGTGCCAGCCATCCCGAGCAGTTCTTC. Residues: CASHPEQFF.

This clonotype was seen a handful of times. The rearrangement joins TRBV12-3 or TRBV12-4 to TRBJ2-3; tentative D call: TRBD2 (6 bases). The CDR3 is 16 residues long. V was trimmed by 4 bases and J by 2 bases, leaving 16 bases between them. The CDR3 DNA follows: TGTGCCAGCAGTTCCCCGTGGGGCGGGGACACAGATACGCAGTATTTT. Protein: CASSSPWGGDTDTQYF.

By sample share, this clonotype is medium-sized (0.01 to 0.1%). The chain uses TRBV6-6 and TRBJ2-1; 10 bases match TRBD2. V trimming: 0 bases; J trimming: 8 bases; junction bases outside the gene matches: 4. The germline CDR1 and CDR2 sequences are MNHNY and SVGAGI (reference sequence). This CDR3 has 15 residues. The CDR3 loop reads CASSYSSGGAHEQFF. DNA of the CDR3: TGTGCCAGCAGTTACTCCAGCGGGGGGGCCCATGAGCAGTTCTTC.

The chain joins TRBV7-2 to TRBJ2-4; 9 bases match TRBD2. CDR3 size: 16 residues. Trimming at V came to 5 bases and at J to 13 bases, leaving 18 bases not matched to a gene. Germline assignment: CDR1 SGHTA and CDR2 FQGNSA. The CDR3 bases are TGTGCCAGCAGCCGTAGCGGGAGAAGGTCCTACAATGAGCAGTACTTC. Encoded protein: CASSRSGRRSYNEQYF.

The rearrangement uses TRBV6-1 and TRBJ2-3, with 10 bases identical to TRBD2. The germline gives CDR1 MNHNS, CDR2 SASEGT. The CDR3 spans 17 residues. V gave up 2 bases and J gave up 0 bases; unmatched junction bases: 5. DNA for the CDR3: TGTGCCAGCAGTGAACGGCTAGCGGGGGCCAGCACAGATACGCAGTATTTT. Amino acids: CASSERLAGASTDTQYF.

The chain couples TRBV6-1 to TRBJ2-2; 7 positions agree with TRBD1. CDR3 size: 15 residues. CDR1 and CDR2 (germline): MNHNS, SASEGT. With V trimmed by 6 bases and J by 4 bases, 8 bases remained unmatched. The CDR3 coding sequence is TGTGCCAGCAGCCCCCGGGACAGAACCACCGGGGAGCTGTTTTTT. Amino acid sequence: CASSPRDRTTGELFF.

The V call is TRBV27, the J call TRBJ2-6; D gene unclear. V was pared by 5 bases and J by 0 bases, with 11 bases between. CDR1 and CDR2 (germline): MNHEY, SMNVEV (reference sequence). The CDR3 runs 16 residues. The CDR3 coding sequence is TGTGCCAGCAGTGGGTCGGGCGTCTCTGGGGCCAACGTCCTGACTTTC. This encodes CASSGSGVSGANVLTF.

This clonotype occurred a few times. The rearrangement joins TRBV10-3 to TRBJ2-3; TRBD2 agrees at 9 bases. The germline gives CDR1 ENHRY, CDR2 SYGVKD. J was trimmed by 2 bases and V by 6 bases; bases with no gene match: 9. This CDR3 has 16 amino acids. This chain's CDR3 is CAIREQTSGYTDTQYF. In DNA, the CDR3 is TGTGCCATCAGGGAACAGACTAGCGGTTACACAGATACGCAGTATTTT.

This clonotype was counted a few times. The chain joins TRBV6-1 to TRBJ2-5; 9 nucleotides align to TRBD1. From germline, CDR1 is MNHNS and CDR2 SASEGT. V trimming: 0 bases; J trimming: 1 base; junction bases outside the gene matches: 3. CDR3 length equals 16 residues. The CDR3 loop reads CASSEAQTGGQETQYF. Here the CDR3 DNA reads TGTGCCAGCAGTGAAGCCCAGACAGGGGGCCAAGAGACCCAGTACTTC.

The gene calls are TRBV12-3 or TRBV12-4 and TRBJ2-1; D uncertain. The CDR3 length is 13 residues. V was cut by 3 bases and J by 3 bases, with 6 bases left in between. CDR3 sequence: CASSFVNYNEQFF. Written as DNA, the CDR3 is TGTGCCAGCAGTTTTGTGAACTACAATGAGCAGTTCTTC.

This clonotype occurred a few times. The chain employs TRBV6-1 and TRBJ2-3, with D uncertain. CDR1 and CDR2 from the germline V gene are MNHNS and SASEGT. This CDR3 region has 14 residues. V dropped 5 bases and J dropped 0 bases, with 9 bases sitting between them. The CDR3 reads CASSLRPSTDTQYF. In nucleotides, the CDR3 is TGTGCCAGCAGTTTGAGGCCCAGCACAGATACGCAGTATTTT.

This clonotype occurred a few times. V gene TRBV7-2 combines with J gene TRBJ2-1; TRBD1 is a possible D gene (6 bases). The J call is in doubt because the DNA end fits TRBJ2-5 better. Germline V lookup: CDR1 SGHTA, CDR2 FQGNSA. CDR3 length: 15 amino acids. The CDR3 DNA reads TGTGCCAGCAGCTTAGGGGGACATCAAGGGGAGACCCAGTACTTC. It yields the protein CASSLGGHQGETQYF.

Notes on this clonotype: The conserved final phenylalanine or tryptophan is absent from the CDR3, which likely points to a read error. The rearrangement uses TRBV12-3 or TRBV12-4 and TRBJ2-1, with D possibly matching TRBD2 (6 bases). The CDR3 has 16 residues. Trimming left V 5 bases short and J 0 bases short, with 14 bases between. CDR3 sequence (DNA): TGTGCCAGCAGTAGCTTTAGCGGCCTCTCCTACAATGAGCAGTTCTTA. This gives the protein CASSSFSGLSYNEQFL.

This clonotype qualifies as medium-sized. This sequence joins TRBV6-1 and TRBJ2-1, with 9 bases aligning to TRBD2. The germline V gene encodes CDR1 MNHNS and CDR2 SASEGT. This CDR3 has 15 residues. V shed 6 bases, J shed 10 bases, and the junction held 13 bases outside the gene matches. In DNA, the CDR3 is TGTGCCAGCAGGACCGGGGCGGGGGGGACCTACGAGCAGTTCTTC. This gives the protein CASRTGAGGTYEQFF.

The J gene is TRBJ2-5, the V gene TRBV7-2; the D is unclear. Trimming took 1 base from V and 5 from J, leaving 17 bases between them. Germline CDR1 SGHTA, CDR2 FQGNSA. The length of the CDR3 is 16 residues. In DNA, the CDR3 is TGTGCCAGCAGCTTAGAGAGCGTAGTGGTCTGGGAGACCCAGTACTTC. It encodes CASSLESVVVWETQYF.

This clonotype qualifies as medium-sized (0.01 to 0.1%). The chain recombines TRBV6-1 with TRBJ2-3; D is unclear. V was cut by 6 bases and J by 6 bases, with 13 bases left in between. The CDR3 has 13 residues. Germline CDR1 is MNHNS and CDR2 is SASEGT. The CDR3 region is CASRAVSFDTQYF. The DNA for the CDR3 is TGTGCCAGCAGGGCGGTTAGTTTTGATACGCAGTATTTT.

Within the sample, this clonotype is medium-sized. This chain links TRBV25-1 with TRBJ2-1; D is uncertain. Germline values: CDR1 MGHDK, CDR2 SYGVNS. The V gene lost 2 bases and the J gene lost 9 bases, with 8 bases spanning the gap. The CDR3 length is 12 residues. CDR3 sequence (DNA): TGTGCCAGCAGTGAAGGTCGGCTTGAGCAGTTCTTC. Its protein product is CASSEGRLEQFF.

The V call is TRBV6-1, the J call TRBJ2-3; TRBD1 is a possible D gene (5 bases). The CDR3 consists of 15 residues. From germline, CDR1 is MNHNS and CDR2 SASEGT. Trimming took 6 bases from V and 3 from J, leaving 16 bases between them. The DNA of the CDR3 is TGTGCCAGCAGCCTCCAAGGGGCGGAAACAGATACGCAGTATTTT. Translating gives CASSLQGAETDTQYF.

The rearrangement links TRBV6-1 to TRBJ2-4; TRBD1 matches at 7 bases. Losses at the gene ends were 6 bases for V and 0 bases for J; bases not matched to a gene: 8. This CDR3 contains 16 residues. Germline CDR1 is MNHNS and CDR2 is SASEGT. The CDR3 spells CASSTGQAQAKNIQYF. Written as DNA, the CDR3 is TGTGCCAGCAGCACCGGACAGGCCCAAGCCAAAAACATTCAGTACTTC.

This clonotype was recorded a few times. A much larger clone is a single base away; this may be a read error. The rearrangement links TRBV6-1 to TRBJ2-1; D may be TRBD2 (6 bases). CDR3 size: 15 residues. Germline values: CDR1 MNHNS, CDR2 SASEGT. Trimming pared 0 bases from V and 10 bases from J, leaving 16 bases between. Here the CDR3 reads CASSEAGGNPYEQFF. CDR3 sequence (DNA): TGTGCCAGCAGTGAAGCGGGCGGGAACCCCTACGAGCAGTTCTTC.

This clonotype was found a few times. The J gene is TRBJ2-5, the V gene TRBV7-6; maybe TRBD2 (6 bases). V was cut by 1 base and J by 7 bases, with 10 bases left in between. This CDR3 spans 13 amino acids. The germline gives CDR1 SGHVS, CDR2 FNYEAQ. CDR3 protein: CASSLEGLGTQYF. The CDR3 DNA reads TGTGCCAGCAGCTTAGAGGGACTGGGGACCCAGTACTTC. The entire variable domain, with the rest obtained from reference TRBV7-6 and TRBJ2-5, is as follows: GAGVSQSPRYKVTKRGQDVALRCDPISGHVSLYWYRQALGQGPEFLTYFNYEAQQDKSGLPNDRFSAERPEGSISTLTIQRTEQRDSAMYRCASSLEGLGTQYFGPGTRLLVL.